A selection of T cell receptor beta chains follows, all from one sample in a study of technical replicates of blood from a few donors. TCRdb's table, derived via immunoSEQ multiplex PCR, lists solely in-frame clones and lacks some. The table lists 65,000 to 85,000 clones, 94% of them singletons, with approximately 0.4% in the top ten. Sample: T cells isolated from PBMCs. Receptors were obtained from a human donor in good health. Each CDR3 is given with its conserved first and last residue. The order of the fields is D gene, J gene, clone size, V gene, CDR3 protein, CDR3 DNA. The D gene is left open where the match is weak. Clone size, where shown, is once, few, many, or a class for clones that have expanded.

- TRBJ2-2 - TRBV2 CASTSDSSNTGELFF TGTGCCAGCACCTCGGACAGTTCGAACACCGGGGAGCTGTTTTTT
- TRBJ1-1 - TRBV7-2 CASSLAYRANTEAFF TGTGCCAGCAGCTTAGCTTACAGGGCGAACACTGAAGCTTTCTTT
TRBD1 TRBJ1-5 - TRBV28 CASRTQRGPNQPQHF TGTGCCAGCCGAACACAGAGGGGGCCCAATCAGCCCCAGCATTTT
TRBD2 TRBJ2-3 - TRBV5-4 CASSLVPQREIADTQYF TGTGCCAGCAGCTTGGTTCCACAGCGGGAGATCGCAGATACGCAGTATTTT
- TRBJ1-1 - TRBV11-3 CASSSRIMNTEAFF TGTGCCAGCAGTTCCAGGATCATGAACACTGAAGCTTTCTTT
TRBD1 TRBJ2-7 few TRBV6-5 CASGLGQGYEQYF TGTGCCAGCGGCCTAGGACAGGGCTACGAGCAGTACTTC
- TRBJ2-3 - TRBV25-1 CASSEWGADTQYF TGTGCCAGCAGTGAATGGGGGGCAGATACGCAGTATTTT
- TRBJ1-4 - TRBV30 CAWDKTADEKLFF TGTGCCTGGGACAAGACGGCCGATGAAAAACTGTTTTTT
TRBD2 TRBJ2-1 - TRBV7-3 CASSSTPRLAGEHEQFF TGTGCCAGCAGCTCCACCCCGCGACTAGCGGGAGAACATGAGCAGTTCTTC
- TRBJ2-1 - TRBV28 CASSFTGSPYNEQFF TGTGCCAGCTCCTTTACAGGGTCTCCCTACAATGAGCAGTTCTTC
- TRBJ1-3 - TRBV28 CASSKTGWGGNTIYF TGTGCCAGCAGCAAAACAGGGTGGGGAGGAAACACCATATATTTT
- TRBJ2-7 - TRBV4-1 CASSQEPRDSYEQYF TGCGCCAGCAGCCAAGAGCCCCGGGATAGCTACGAGCAGTACTTC
TRBD1 TRBJ2-1 - TRBV10-1 CASSGERDRPYNEQFF TGCGCCAGCAGTGGGGAGAGGGACAGACCCTACAATGAGCAGTTCTTC
- TRBJ2-7 - TRBV6-1 CASTLGGRGLYEQYF TGTGCCAGCACTCTAGGTGGTAGAGGACTCTACGAGCAGTACTTC
- TRBJ2-3 - TRBV19 CASSMAGTRTDTQYF TGTGCCAGTAGTATGGCGGGCACCCGCACAGATACGCAGTATTTT
- TRBJ1-4 - TRBV9 CASSVERNRVATNEKLFF TGTGCCAGCAGCGTAGAGAGGAACAGGGTTGCAACTAATGAAAAACTGTTTTTT
- TRBJ2-3 - TRBV10-3 CAISARGDTQYF TGTGCCATCAGTGCCAGGGGAGATACGCAGTATTTT
TRBD1 TRBJ1-5 - TRBV4-2 CASSPGTEDSNQPQHF TGTGCCAGCAGCCCAGGGACAGAAGATTCCAATCAGCCCCAGCATTTT
TRBD1 TRBJ2-1 - TRBV27 CASSTGTGVIVEQFF TGTGCCAGCTCCACCGGGACAGGGGTAATCGTCGAGCAGTTCTTC
TRBD2 TRBJ2-7 - TRBV9 CASSPGGVASYEQYF TGTGCCAGCAGCCCGGGGGGGGTAGCCTCCTACGAGCAGTACTTC
- TRBJ2-1 - TRBV18 CASSPSGGWEQFF TGTGCCAGCTCACCATCGGGTGGCTGGGAGCAGTTCTTC
TRBD2 TRBJ2-5 - TRBV7-2 CASSGRLAGMEETQYF TGTGCCAGCAGCGGAAGACTAGCGGGAATGGAAGAGACCCAGTACTTC
- TRBJ2-4 - TRBV18 CASSPSAAKNIQYF TGTGCCAGCTCACCAAGCGCAGCCAAAAACATTCAGTACTTC
- TRBJ1-1 - TRBV9 CASSAGLNTEAFF TGTGCCAGCAGCGCAGGGCTGAACACTGAAGCTTTCTTT
TRBD2 TRBJ2-2 - TRBV5-1 CASSLRTSGPTGELFF TGCGCCAGCAGCTTGAGGACTAGCGGGCCAACCGGGGAGCTGTTTTTT
TRBD1 TRBJ2-7 - TRBV9 CASSVVDRVKYF TGTGCCAGCAGCGTAGTGGACAGGGTAAAGTACTTC
- TRBJ1-2 - TRBV6-5 CASRPTGSGYTF TGTGCCAGCAGGCCCACAGGGAGCGGCTACACCTTC
- TRBJ1-4 - TRBV5-4 CASSLRGLNEKLFF TGTGCCAGCAGCTTGAGGGGCCTTAATGAAAAACTGTTTTTT
TRBD2 TRBJ2-7 - TRBV13 CASSLRTSGIAYEQYF TGTGCCAGCAGCCTAAGGACTAGCGGGATAGCCTACGAGCAGTACTTC
TRBD1 TRBJ1-1 - TRBV13 CASSSGTGWTEAFF TGTGCCAGCAGCTCCGGGACAGGGTGGACTGAAGCTTTCTTT
TRBD1 TRBJ1-1 - TRBV19 CASSIGGQGATEAFF TGTGCCAGTAGTATTGGGGGACAGGGGGCCACTGAAGCTTTCTTT
- TRBJ2-2 - TRBV27 CASSKLGGRHTGELFF TGTGCCAGCAGTAAATTGGGGGGGCGGCACACCGGGGAGCTGTTTTTT
- TRBJ1-2 - TRBV29-1 CSVAHGGYGYTF TGCAGCGTGGCCCACGGAGGGTATGGCTACACCTTC
- TRBJ1-1 few TRBV30 CAWNPDINTEAFF TGTGCCTGGAACCCGGACATTAACACTGAAGCTTTCTTT
- TRBJ2-7 - TRBV6-6 CASSESAWQYF TGTGCCAGTTCGGAGTCAGCATGGCAGTACTTC
- TRBJ2-1 - TRBV6-6 CASSSTRDNEQFF TGTGCCAGCAGTTCTACCCGGGACAATGAGCAGTTCTTC
TRBD2 TRBJ2-7 - TRBV7-6 CASSFSGRPDYEQYF TGTGCCAGCAGCTTCTCCGGGAGGCCTGACTACGAGCAGTACTTC
- TRBJ2-7 - TRBV7-3 CASSYGINYEQYF TGTGCCAGCAGTTACGGGATCAACTACGAGCAGTACTTC
- TRBJ1-5 few TRBV5-4 CASSIRGNNQPQHF TGTGCCAGCAGCATTCGAGGGAACAATCAGCCCCAGCATTTT
- TRBJ2-3 - TRBV19 CASSEQKDTQYF TGTGCCAGTAGCGAACAGAAAGATACGCAGTATTTT
TRBD1 TRBJ2-5 - TRBV7-6 CASSLGGQGHQETQYF TGTGCCAGCAGCTTGGGGGGACAGGGCCATCAAGAGACCCAGTACTTC
TRBD2 TRBJ2-5 once TRBV19 CASSWTSGIQETQYF TGTGCCAGTAGTTGGACTAGCGGGATCCAAGAGACCCAGTACTTC
- TRBJ1-2 - TRBV11-2 CASSRGGLPGGYTF TGTGCCAGCAGCCGGGGGGGTTTGCCCGGGGGCTACACCTTC
TRBD2 TRBJ2-1 - TRBV6-1 CASSEGAGASYNEQFF TGTGCCAGCAGTGAAGGAGCGGGAGCATCCTACAATGAGCAGTTCTTC
- TRBJ2-5 - TRBV5-6 CASSQVPQETQYF TGTGCCAGCAGTCAGGTTCCCCAAGAGACCCAGTACTTC